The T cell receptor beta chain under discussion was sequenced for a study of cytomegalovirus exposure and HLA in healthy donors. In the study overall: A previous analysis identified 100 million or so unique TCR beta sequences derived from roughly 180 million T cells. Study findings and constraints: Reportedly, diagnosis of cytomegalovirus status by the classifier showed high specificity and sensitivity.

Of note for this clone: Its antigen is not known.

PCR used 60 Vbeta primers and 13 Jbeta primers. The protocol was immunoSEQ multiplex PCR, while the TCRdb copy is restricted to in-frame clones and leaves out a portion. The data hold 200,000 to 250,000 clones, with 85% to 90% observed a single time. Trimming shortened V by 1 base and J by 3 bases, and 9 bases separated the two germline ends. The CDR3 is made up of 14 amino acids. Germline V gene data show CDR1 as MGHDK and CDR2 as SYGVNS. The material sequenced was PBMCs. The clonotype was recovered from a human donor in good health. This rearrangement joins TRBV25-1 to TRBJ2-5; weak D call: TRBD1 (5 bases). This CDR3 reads CASSESWGEETQYF. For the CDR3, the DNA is TGTGCCAGCAGTGAATCGTGGGGCGAAGAGACCCAGTACTTC.